This T cell receptor (beta chain) was retrieved from a study of T cell changes during pregnancy in multiple sclerosis. This clone was counted a single time. Only in-frame clones appear in the TCRdb table, and some are missing; sequencing was by immunoSEQ multiplex PCR. The sample has some 70,000 clones, 85% to 90% seen once. The receptor comes from a female donor in good health, enrolled as a control in a pregnancy study. Sequenced material: peripheral blood, taken after pregnancy.

CDR3 in amino acids: CAWSRGGSGATNEKLFF. Written as DNA, the CDR3 is TGTGCCTGGAGTCGGGGGGGGTCAGGGGCGACGAATGAAAAACTGTTTTTT. This rearrangement joins TRBV30 to TRBJ1-4; a possible D gene is TRBD1 (6 bases). V was cut by 2 bases and J by 5 bases, with 21 bases left in between. The CDR3 spans 17 residues. Germline values: CDR1 GTSNPN, CDR2 SVGIG (reference sequence).